This T cell receptor (beta chain) was identified during a study of blood T cell repertoires in COVID-19. TCRdb's copy holds only in-frame clones and misses some; the assay was immunoSEQ multiplex PCR. The sample holds 260,000 or so clones, around 90% seen once. The germline V gene encodes CDR1 SNHLY and CDR2 FYNNEI. This CDR3 contains 14 residues. V shed 3 bases and J 7 bases; nucleotides not matched to a gene: 6. The chain uses TRBV2 and TRBJ1-5; 7 bases line up with TRBD1. Sequencing used peripheral blood. This clonotype originated in a human donor in a cohort sampled during active COVID-19. The CDR3 sequence: CASSDRQGGQPQHF. The CDR3 DNA reads TGTGCCAGCAGTGATAGACAGGGTGGACAGCCCCAGCATTTT.